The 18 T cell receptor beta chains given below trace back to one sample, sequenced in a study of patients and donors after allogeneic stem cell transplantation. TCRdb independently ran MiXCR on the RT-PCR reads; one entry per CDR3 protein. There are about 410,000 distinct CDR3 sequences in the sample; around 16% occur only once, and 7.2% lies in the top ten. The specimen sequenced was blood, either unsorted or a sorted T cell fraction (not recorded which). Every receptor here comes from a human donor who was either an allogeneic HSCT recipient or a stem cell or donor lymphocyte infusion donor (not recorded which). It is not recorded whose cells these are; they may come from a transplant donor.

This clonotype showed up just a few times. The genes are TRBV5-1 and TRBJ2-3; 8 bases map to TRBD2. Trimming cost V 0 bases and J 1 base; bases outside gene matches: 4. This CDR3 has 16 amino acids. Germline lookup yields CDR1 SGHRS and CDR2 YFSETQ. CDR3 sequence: CASSLDGSGGTDTQYF. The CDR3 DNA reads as TGCGCCAGCAGCTTGGATGGTAGCGGGGGCACAGATACGCAGTATTTT.

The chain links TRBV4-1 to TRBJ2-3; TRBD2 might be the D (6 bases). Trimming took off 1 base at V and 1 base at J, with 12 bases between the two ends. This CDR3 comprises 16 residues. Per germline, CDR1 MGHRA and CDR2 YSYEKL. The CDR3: CASSQVVGSGTDTQYF. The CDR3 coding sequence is TGCGCCAGCAGCCAAGTAGTCGGGAGCGGCACAGATACGCAGTATTTT.

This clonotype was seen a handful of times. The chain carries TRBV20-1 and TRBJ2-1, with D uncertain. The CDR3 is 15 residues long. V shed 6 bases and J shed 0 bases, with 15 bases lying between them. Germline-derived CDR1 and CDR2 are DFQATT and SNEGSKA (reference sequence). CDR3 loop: CSANDKRTSYNEQFF. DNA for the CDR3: TGCAGTGCAAACGATAAGAGAACCTCCTACAATGAGCAGTTCTTC.

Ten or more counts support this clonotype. The CDR3 DNA follows: TGTGCCAGCAGCTCTTATCGGGGCACAGATACGCAGTATTTT. Translating gives CASSSYRGTDTQYF. The rearrangement links TRBV11-3 to TRBJ2-3, with D uncertain. Germline CDR1 is SGHNT and CDR2 is YENEEA. The CDR3 has 14 amino acids. Trimming cost V 4 bases and J 1 base, with 9 bases left between them.

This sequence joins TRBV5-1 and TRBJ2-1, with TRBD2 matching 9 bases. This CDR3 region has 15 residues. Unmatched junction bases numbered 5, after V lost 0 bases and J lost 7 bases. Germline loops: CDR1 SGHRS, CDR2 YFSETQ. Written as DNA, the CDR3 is TGCGCCAGCAGCTTGGGGGCGGGAGGGCCTAATGAGCAGTTCTTC. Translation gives CASSLGAGGPNEQFF.

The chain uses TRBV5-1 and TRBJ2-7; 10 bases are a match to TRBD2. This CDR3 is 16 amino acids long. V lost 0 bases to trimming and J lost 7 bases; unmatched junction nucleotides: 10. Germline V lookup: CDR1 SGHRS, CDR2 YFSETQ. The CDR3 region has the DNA TGCGCCAGCAGCTTGGGGAGTACTAGCGGGATCGAGGAGCAGTACTTC. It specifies CASSLGSTSGIEEQYF.

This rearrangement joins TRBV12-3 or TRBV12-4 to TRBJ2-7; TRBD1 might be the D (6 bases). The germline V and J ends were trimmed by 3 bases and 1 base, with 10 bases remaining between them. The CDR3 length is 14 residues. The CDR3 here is CASSFEDRSYEQYF. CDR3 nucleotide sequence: TGTGCCAGCAGTTTCGAGGACAGATCCTACGAGCAGTACTTC.

In DNA form, the CDR3 reads TGCAGTGCTAGAGATCTACAGGGAGTCGGCGAGCAGTACTTC. It translates to CSARDLQGVGEQYF. The rearrangement joins TRBV20-1 to TRBJ2-7, with D possibly TRBD1 on 6 matching bases. Looked up from germline, CDR1 is DFQATT and CDR2 is SNEGSKA (reference sequence). The CDR3 totals 14 residues. V gave up 0 bases and J gave up 6 bases, with 15 bases separating them.

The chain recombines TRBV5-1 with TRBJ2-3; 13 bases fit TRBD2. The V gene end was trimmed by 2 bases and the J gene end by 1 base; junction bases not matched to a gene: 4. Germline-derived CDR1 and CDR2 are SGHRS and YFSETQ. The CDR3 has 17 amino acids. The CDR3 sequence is CASSFPGLAGRTDTQYF. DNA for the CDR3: TGCGCCAGCAGCTTTCCGGGACTAGCGGGGCGCACAGATACGCAGTATTTT.

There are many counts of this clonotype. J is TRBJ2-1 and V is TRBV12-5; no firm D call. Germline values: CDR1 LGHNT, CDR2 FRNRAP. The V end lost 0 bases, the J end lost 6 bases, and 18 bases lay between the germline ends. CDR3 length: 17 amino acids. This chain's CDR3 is CASGLVKHTPMGNEQFF. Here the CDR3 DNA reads TGTGCTAGTGGTTTGGTAAAGCATACCCCCATGGGCAATGAGCAGTTCTTC.

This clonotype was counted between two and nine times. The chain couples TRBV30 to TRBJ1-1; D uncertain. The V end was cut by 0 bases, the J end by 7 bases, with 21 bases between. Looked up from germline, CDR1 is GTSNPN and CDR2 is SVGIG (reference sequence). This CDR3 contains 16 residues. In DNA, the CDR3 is TGTGCCTGGAGTGTATATCGGCCCAACAAAGGAAGTGAAGCTTTCTTT. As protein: CAWSVYRPNKGSEAFF.

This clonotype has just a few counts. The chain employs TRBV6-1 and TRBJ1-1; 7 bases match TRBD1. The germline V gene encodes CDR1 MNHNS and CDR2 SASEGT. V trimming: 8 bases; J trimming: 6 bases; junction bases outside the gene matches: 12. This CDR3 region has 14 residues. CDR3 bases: TGTGCCAGCTTTGCGACAGGGAGGTTCGCTGAAGCTTTCTTT. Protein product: CASFATGRFAEAFF.

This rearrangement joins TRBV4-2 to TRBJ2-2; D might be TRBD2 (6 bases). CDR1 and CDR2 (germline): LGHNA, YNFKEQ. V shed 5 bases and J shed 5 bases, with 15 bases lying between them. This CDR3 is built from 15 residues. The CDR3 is CASSSTSPGTGELFF. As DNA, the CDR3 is TGTGCCAGCAGCTCGACTAGTCCGGGTACCGGGGAGCTGTTTTTT.

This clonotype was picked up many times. CDR3 coding DNA: TGTGCCAGCGGCTTAGACAGGGGCTCAGAGACCCAGTACTTC. This translates into CASGLDRGSETQYF. This chain joins TRBV12-3 or TRBV12-4 and TRBJ2-5; 8 bases map to TRBD1. This CDR3 is 14 amino acids long. Germline trimming cut 8 bases from V and 4 bases from J; bases unmatched to any gene: 9.

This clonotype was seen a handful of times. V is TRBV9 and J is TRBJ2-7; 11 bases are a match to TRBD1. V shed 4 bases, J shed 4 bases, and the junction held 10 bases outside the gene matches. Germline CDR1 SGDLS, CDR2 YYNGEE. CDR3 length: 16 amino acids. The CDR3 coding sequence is TGTGCCAGCAGCAGGACCTTCGGACAGGGGGCATACGAGCAGTACTTC. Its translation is CASSRTFGQGAYEQYF.

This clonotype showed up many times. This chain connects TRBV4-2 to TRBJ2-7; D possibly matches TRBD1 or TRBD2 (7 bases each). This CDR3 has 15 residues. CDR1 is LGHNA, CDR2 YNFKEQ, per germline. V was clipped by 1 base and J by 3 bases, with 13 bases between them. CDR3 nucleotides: TGTGCCAGCAGCCAAGGGGAGGGGGCAAGCTACGAGCAGTACTTC. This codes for CASSQGEGASYEQYF.

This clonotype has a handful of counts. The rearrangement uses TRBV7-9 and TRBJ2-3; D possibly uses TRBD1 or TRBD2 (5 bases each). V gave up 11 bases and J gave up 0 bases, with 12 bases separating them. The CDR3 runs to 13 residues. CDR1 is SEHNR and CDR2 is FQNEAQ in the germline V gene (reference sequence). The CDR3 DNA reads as TGTGCCGGCCGGTGGGGGAGCACAGATACGCAGTATTTT. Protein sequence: CAGRWGSTDTQYF.

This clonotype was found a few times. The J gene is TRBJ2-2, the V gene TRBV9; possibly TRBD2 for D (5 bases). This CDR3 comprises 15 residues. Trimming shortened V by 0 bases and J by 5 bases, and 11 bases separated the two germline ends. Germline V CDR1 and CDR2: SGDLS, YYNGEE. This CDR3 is CASSVGELFTGELFF. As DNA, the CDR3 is TGTGCCAGCAGCGTAGGGGAGTTGTTTACCGGGGAGCTGTTTTTT.